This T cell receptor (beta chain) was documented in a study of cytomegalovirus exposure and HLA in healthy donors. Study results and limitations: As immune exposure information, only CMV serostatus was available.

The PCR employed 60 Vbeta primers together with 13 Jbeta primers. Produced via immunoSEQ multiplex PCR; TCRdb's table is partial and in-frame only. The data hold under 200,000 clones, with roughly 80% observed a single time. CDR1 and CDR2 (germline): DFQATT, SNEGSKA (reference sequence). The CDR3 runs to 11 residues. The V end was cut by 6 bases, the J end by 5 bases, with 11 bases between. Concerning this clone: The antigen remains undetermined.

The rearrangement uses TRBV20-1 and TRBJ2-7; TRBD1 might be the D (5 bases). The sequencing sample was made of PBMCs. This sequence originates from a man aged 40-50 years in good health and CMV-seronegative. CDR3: CSASVGDEQYF. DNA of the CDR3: TGCAGTGCCTCCGTAGGGGACGAGCAGTACTTC.